These 27 T cell receptor beta chains were all obtained from the same sample, sequenced in a study of cytomegalovirus exposure and HLA in healthy donors. With 60 Vbeta and 13 Jbeta primers, the PCR was carried out. Clones were read by immunoSEQ multiplex PCR, and TCRdb kept only the in-frame ones, dropping some. Of about 170,000 clones listed, 65% to 90% are singletons. The sample was PBMCs. These receptors were taken from a male donor in good health and CMV-seronegative.

V and J are TRBV6-5 and TRBJ1-1, with TRBD1 matching 7 bases. The germline V gene encodes CDR1 MNHEY and CDR2 SVGAGI. This CDR3 comprises 14 residues. V dropped 6 bases and J dropped 1; count of bases not matched to a gene: 5. The CDR3 protein is CASSRGFANTEAFF. The CDR3 DNA reads as TGTGCCAGCAGCAGGGGGTTTGCGAACACTGAAGCTTTCTTT.

The chain employs TRBV6-5 and TRBJ1-2; TRBD1 agrees at 8 bases. V lost 5 bases to trimming and J lost 7 bases; unmatched junction nucleotides: 0. Looked up from germline, CDR1 is MNHEY and CDR2 is SVGAGI. The CDR3 has 11 amino acids. CDR3 coding DNA: TGTGCCAGCAGTCAGGGGGCTGGCTACACCTTC. Its translation is CASSQGAGYTF.

This chain joins TRBV7-9 and TRBJ1-1; 7 positions agree with TRBD1. Unmatched junction bases numbered 8, after V lost 2 bases and J lost 5 bases. Germline values: CDR1 SEHNR, CDR2 FQNEAQ (reference sequence). The CDR3 has 15 amino acids. For the CDR3, the DNA is TGTGCCAGCAGCTTAAGATCGGCAGGGGGGACTGAAGCTTTCTTT. Translated, it gives CASSLRSAGGTEAFF.

This clone showed up just once. The same CDR3 can be traced to other DNA sequences in this sample. V and J are TRBV18 and TRBJ1-2; 8 bases fit TRBD1. V lost 6 bases to trimming and J lost 7 bases; unmatched junction nucleotides: 10. The V gene's germline CDR1 is KGHSH and CDR2 LQKENI. The CDR3 length is 14 residues. The CDR3 sequence is CASSPGRGLSGYTF. As DNA, the CDR3 is TGTGCCAGCTCCCCGGGCAGGGGGCTGTCTGGCTACACCTTC.

The V gene is TRBV7-2, the J gene TRBJ1-1; D gene unclear. The CDR3 is 15 residues long. The ends were cut back, 2 bases at V and 4 bases at J, with 14 bases in the middle. From germline, CDR1 is SGHTA and CDR2 FQGNSA. The CDR3 reads CASSLSFGVGTEAFF. The CDR3 DNA reads TGTGCCAGCAGCTTATCATTTGGAGTTGGCACTGAAGCTTTCTTT.

This sequence joins TRBV7-9 and TRBJ2-7, with 7 bases lining up with TRBD2. CDR1 and CDR2 from the germline V gene are SEHNR and FQNEAQ (reference sequence). This CDR3 spans 15 amino acids. Unmatched junction bases numbered 10, after V lost 6 bases and J lost 2 bases. The chain's CDR3 is CASSDGTTYTYEQYF. CDR3 DNA: TGTGCCAGCAGTGACGGGACTACTTACACCTACGAGCAGTACTTC.

J is TRBJ1-2 and V is TRBV29-1; D is unresolved. Trimming shortened V by 8 bases and J by 4 bases, and 20 bases separated the two germline ends. CDR3 length equals 14 residues. Germline CDR1 SQVTM, CDR2 ANQGSEA. The CDR3 nucleotides read TGCAGCTCTCCCCCCATTAGGTCGGGCTATGGCTACACCTTC. The encoded protein is CSSPPIRSGYGYTF.

The chain is built from TRBV19 and TRBJ1-1, with D perhaps TRBD1 (5 bases). The CDR3 is 15 residues long. The germline gives CDR1 LNHDA, CDR2 SQIVND (reference sequence). V gave up 3 bases and J gave up 1 base, with 12 bases separating them. The CDR3 coding sequence is TGTGCCAGTAGTATTTCAAGGCAGGGGAACACTGAAGCTTTCTTT. Translated, it gives CASSISRQGNTEAFF.

The chain combines TRBV11-2 with TRBJ1-4; perhaps TRBD1 as D (6 bases). This CDR3 is 14 amino acids long. Trimming shortened V by 5 bases and J by 4 bases, and 11 bases separated the two germline ends. Germline V CDR1 and CDR2: SGHAT, FQNNGV. The CDR3 region is CASSTRQDNEKLFF. In DNA form, the CDR3 reads TGTGCCAGCAGCACCCGACAGGATAATGAAAAACTGTTTTTT.

This chain links TRBV7-2 with TRBJ1-1, with TRBD1 as a possible D gene (6 bases). This CDR3 contains 16 residues. Germline V gene sequence: CDR1 SGHTA, CDR2 FQGNSA. The V gene lost 3 bases and the J gene lost 0 bases, with 14 bases spanning the gap. CDR3 coding DNA: TGTGCCAGCAGCTTTAGGGGGGGGACGGTGAACACTGAAGCTTTCTTT. Residues: CASSFRGGTVNTEAFF. The full variable domain, rest sourced from reference TRBV7-2 and TRBJ1-1, is GAGVSQSPSNKVTEKGKDVELRCDPISGHTALYWYRQSLGQGLEFLIYFQGNSAPDKSGLPSDRFSAERTGGSVSTLTIQRTQQEDSAVYLCASSFRGGTVNTEAFFGQGTRLTVV.

V and J are TRBV6-1 and TRBJ2-7, with a tentative D call TRBD1 (6 bases). Looked up from germline, CDR1 is MNHNS and CDR2 is SASEGT. Trimming removed 3 bases at V and 3 bases at J, with 15 bases between. The CDR3 covers 15 residues. DNA of the CDR3: TGTGCCAGCAGTGAGGGGCCGGGACAAGGCTACGAGCAGTACTTC. Amino acid sequence: CASSEGPGQGYEQYF.

The chain joins TRBV30 to TRBJ1-2, with D unclear. CDR3 size: 15 residues. Trimming took off 1 base at V and 0 bases at J, with 12 bases between the two ends. CDR1 and CDR2 (germline): GTSNPN, SVGIG (reference sequence). The CDR3 protein is CAWSEWQRANYGYTF. DNA of the CDR3: TGTGCCTGGAGTGAGTGGCAGCGGGCTAACTATGGCTACACCTTC.

This sequence joins TRBV6-6 and TRBJ2-7; 8 nucleotides match TRBD1. Germline assignment: CDR1 MNHNY and CDR2 SVGAGI (reference sequence). The V and J ends lost 5 bases and 1 base, in that order; junction bases with no gene match: 4. This CDR3 spans 14 amino acids. The CDR3 DNA follows: TGTGCCAGCAGTCGTGGGACAGGTTCCTACGAGCAGTACTTC. Its translation is CASSRGTGSYEQYF.

Of note for this clone: The junction and the germline gene differ at one end; a read error may be behind it. The V and J genes are TRBV7-9 and TRBJ1-1, with TRBD1 identical over 10 bases. Germline CDR1 SEHNR, CDR2 FQNEAQ (reference sequence). The CDR3 runs to 16 residues. The CDR3 region is CSSSPGTGAPNTEAFF. CDR3 sequence (DNA): TGTTCCAGCAGCCCCGGGACAGGGGCCCCGAACACTGAAGCTTTCTTT.

This sequence joins TRBV5-4 and TRBJ2-2; 10 nucleotides match TRBD1. The CDR3 covers 16 residues. CDR1 and CDR2 from the germline V gene are SGHNT and YYREEE (reference sequence). Germline trimming cut 3 bases from V and 4 bases from J; bases unmatched to any gene: 6. DNA for the CDR3: TGTGCCAGCAGCTCCGGGACAGGGGCGTCCACCGGGGAGCTGTTTTTT. Its protein product is CASSSGTGASTGELFF.

The chain joins TRBV5-1 to TRBJ2-3, with 8 bases matching TRBD1. The J segment lost 1 base and the V segment lost 5 bases, leaving 6 bases of the junction unmatched. The germline V gene encodes CDR1 SGHRS and CDR2 YFSETQ. This CDR3 is 15 amino acids long. CDR3: CASSTPDRGTDTQYF. The CDR3 region has the DNA TGCGCCAGCAGTACCCCGGACAGGGGCACAGATACGCAGTATTTT.

In its sample, this clone was seen a few times. The chain employs TRBV7-9 and TRBJ1-2; 10 nucleotides match TRBD1. Germline V gene sequence: CDR1 SEHNR, CDR2 FQNEAQ (reference sequence). Trimming took 3 bases from V and 4 from J; bases not matched to a gene: 5. There are 15 residues in the CDR3. The CDR3 here is CASSLRDRGVYGYTF. CDR3 nucleotide sequence: TGTGCCAGCAGCTTGCGGGACAGGGGTGTCTATGGCTACACCTTC. Full variable domain (outside the CDR3, taken from reference TRBV7-9 and TRBJ1-2): DTGVSQNPRHKITKRGQNVTFRCDPISEHNRLYWYRQTLGQGPEFLTYFQNEAQLEKSRLLSDRFSAERPKGSFSTLEIQRTEQGDSAMYLCASSLRDRGVYGYTFGSGTRLTVV.

The chain uses TRBV4-1 and TRBJ2-5; a weak D match, TRBD2 (5 bases). The length of the CDR3 is 16 residues. Germline V gene lookup returns CDR1 MGHRA and CDR2 YSYEKL. The germline V and J ends were trimmed by 0 bases and 2 bases, with 13 bases remaining between them. CDR3 region: CASSQDRGGQQETQYF. CDR3 in DNA: TGCGCCAGCAGCCAAGATCGGGGTGGGCAGCAAGAGACCCAGTACTTC.

CDR3 amino acids: CASSLSGFSVRSNSPLHF. In DNA form, the CDR3 reads TGTGCCAGCAGTTTATCGGGATTTTCCGTGCGAAGTAATTCACCCCTCCACTTT. The chain links TRBV28 to TRBJ1-6; no firm D call. The CDR3 has 18 residues. V gave up 1 base and J gave up 6 bases, with 19 bases separating them. CDR1 MDHEN and CDR2 SYDVKM come from the germline V gene.

This clone was found once. The rearrangement uses TRBV18 and TRBJ1-2, with 7 positions matching TRBD1. This CDR3 has 15 amino acids. Germline CDR1 and CDR2: KGHSH and LQKENI. V gave up 0 bases and J gave up 5 bases; unmatched junction bases: 6. The CDR3 DNA sequence: TGTGCCAGCTCACCACCTCGGGGACAGTCGTATGGCTACACCTTC. It is translated as CASSPPRGQSYGYTF.

The rearrangement joins TRBV9 to TRBJ1-2; no clear D gene. The CDR3 length is 17 residues. Germline V gives CDR1 SGDLS, CDR2 YYNGEE. V lost 0 bases and J lost 4, with 19 bases in between. CDR3 sequence: CASSVATTRPPPYGYTF. As DNA, the CDR3 is TGTGCCAGCAGCGTAGCTACTACAAGACCTCCCCCCTATGGCTACACCTTC.

CDR3: CASSIKVRDQPQHF. The CDR3, as DNA: TGTGCCAGTAGTATTAAGGTGCGGGATCAGCCCCAGCATTTT. This chain uses TRBV19 with TRBJ1-5; D not resolved. CDR1 and CDR2 (germline): LNHDA, SQIVND (reference sequence). CDR3 length: 14 residues. V was cut by 3 bases and J by 5 bases, with 11 bases left in between.

V is TRBV6-6 and J is TRBJ1-6; a weak D match, TRBD1 (6 bases). CDR3 length: 15 amino acids. CDR1 is MNHNY and CDR2 is SVGAGI in the germline V gene (reference sequence). Trimming cost V 6 bases and J 7 bases, with 16 bases left between them. The CDR3 spells CASSQTGLANSPLHF. CDR3 in DNA: TGTGCCAGCAGCCAAACAGGGTTGGCGAATTCACCCCTCCACTTT.

This clone was seen only a few times. This sequence joins TRBV5-4 and TRBJ2-2; 13 bases are shared with TRBD2. The CDR3 runs to 16 residues. V lost 4 bases, J lost 5 bases, and 5 bases stayed unmatched. Germline assignment: CDR1 SGHNT and CDR2 YYREEE (reference sequence). The CDR3 DNA reads TGTGCCAGCAGCCCTACTAGCGGGGGGGGAACCGGGGAGCTGTTTTTT. It encodes CASSPTSGGGTGELFF. The full variable domain, completed using reference TRBV5-4 and TRBJ2-2, is ETGVTQSPTHLIKTRGQQVTLRCSSQSGHNTVSWYQQALGQGPQFIFQYYREEENGRGNFPPRFSGLQFPNYSSELNVNALELDDSALYLCASSPTSGGGTGELFFGEGSRLTVL.

This chain links TRBV28 with TRBJ1-1, with no clear D. Germline CDR1 reads MDHEN; CDR2 reads SYDVKM. Trimming took off 6 bases at V and 1 base at J, with 12 bases between the two ends. This CDR3 has 14 residues. The CDR3 nucleotides are TGTGCCAGCAGAAGCCCAGGCGCGAACACTGAAGCTTTCTTT. Protein product: CASRSPGANTEAFF.

The CDR3 here is CASTQGSSPLHF. CDR3 bases: TGTGCCAGCACCCAAGGGAGCTCACCCCTCCACTTT. This chain uses TRBV6-6 with TRBJ1-6; no clear D gene. Trimming cost V 7 bases and J 10 bases, with 11 bases left between them. The germline V gene encodes CDR1 MNHNY and CDR2 SVGAGI (reference sequence). The CDR3 contains 12 residues.

The gene calls are TRBV19 and TRBJ1-4; a weak D match, TRBD1 (6 bases). Deletions cut 10 bases from V and 3 bases from J, with 18 bases between. Germline-derived CDR1 and CDR2 are LNHDA and SQIVND (reference sequence). The CDR3 extends over 15 amino acids. CDR3 amino acids: CATSHFRGANEKLFF. CDR3 coding DNA: TGTGCCACTAGCCACTTCAGGGGCGCTAATGAAAAACTGTTTTTT.